This is a list of T cell receptor beta chains from one sample in a study of blood T cell repertoires in COVID-19. Only in-frame clones appear in the TCRdb table, and some are missing; sequencing was by immunoSEQ multiplex PCR. The data show around 320,000 clones, just under 90% seen once. The sequenced sample consisted of PBMCs or T cells enriched from blood (not recorded which). These receptors came from a woman in her forties or fifties who had been exposed to COVID-19. CDR3s include the opening cysteine and the closing phenylalanine or tryptophan. The D gene is left open where the match is weak. Size is omitted from some rows. Given values are once, few, many or a class for expanded clones.

clone size	V gene	J gene	D gene	CDR3 DNA	CDR3 protein
NA	TRBV28	TRBJ2-7	TRBD2	TGTGCCAGCAGCCCCACTAGCGGGGGTAGCTCCTACGAGCAGTACTTC	CASSPTSGGSSYEQYF
NA	TRBV19	TRBJ1-4	NA	TGTGCCAGTAGACAAACCCCCAGTTATAATGAAAAACTGTTTTTT	CASRQTPSYNEKLFF
NA	TRBV28	TRBJ1-1	NA	TGTGCCAGCAGTCCGCGACACTCAAGGAACACTGAAGCTTTCTTT	CASSPRHSRNTEAFF
NA	TRBV10-3	TRBJ2-3	TRBD2	TGTGCCATCAGGACTAGCGGGGGCACAGATACGCAGTATTTT	CAIRTSGGTDTQYF
NA	TRBV3-1/TRBV3-2	TRBJ1-1	NA	TGTGCCAGCAGCCAGGGAGCCCACACTGAAGCTTTCTTT	CASSQGAHTEAFF
NA	TRBV5-6	TRBJ1-6	TRBD1	TGTGCCAGCAGCGGCTCCGGGACAGGGTACGGTAATTCACCCCTCCACTTT	CASSGSGTGYGNSPLHF
NA	TRBV25-1	TRBJ1-2	TRBD1	TGTGCCAGCAGCTGGGACAGCGCTAACTATGGCTACACCTTC	CASSWDSANYGYTF
NA	TRBV7-2	TRBJ1-1	NA	TGTGCCAGCAGCTGGGACTCCTGGAACACTGAAGCTTTCTTT	CASSWDSWNTEAFF
NA	TRBV11-2	TRBJ1-1	NA	TGTGCCAGCAGCTTAGAGCCGGGATCGAACACTGAAGCTTTCTTT	CASSLEPGSNTEAFF
NA	TRBV7-8	TRBJ1-3	NA	TGTGCCAGCAGGGTAACACCTGGAAACACCATATATTTT	CASRVTPGNTIYF
NA	TRBV7-2	TRBJ2-7	NA	TGTGCCAGCAGCTTAGTAGTCAAATATCCTACGAGGCAGTACTTC	CASSLVVKYPTRQYF
NA	TRBV7-8	TRBJ1-6	NA	TGTGCCAGCAGCTTACTGTTTAGTAGGGGATACCTTGATAATTCACCCCTCCACTTT	CASSLLFSRGYLDNSPLHF
NA	TRBV28	TRBJ2-3	NA	TGTGCCAGCGGCAGGAGCACAGATACGCAGTATTTT	CASGRSTDTQYF
few	TRBV19	TRBJ2-1	TRBD1	TGTGCCAGTAGTATAACACAGGGGGCGGCCTACAATGAGCAGTTCTTC	CASSITQGAAYNEQFF
NA	TRBV5-1	TRBJ1-5	NA	TGCGCCAGCAGCTTGTCAGGGAATGGGGATCAGCCCCAGCATTTT	CASSLSGNGDQPQHF
NA	TRBV3-1/TRBV3-2	TRBJ1-2	TRBD1	TGTGCCAGCAGCCAAGTGGGGACGACAGGGCCGGGCTACACCTTC	CASSQVGTTGPGYTF
NA	TRBV7-9	TRBJ1-4	NA	TGTGCCAGCAGCTCCACGTGGGGGGCTAATGAAAAACTGTTTTTT	CASSSTWGANEKLFF
NA	TRBV30	TRBJ1-6	NA	TGTGCCTGGAGTGTACTAGGAAGCTCCTATAATTCACCCCTCCACTTT	CAWSVLGSSYNSPLHF
NA	TRBV10-3	TRBJ1-6	TRBD1	TGTGCCATCAGTGAGAGAACAGGGGGACGCCAAATTAATTCACCCCTCCACTTT	CAISERTGGRQINSPLHF
NA	TRBV4-1	TRBJ2-4	NA	TGCGCCAGCAGCCAACAGGGAATTCAGTACTTC	CASSQQGIQYF
NA	TRBV3-1/TRBV3-2	TRBJ2-3	NA	TGTGCCAGCAGCCAAGCGGGGGGCCTCACAGATACGCAGTATTTT	CASSQAGGLTDTQYF
few	TRBV23-1	TRBJ2-3	TRBD2	TGCGCCAGCAGCAGAGGGTTGGGCGGGGGGACAGATACGCAGTATTTT	CASSRGLGGGTDTQYF
NA	TRBV18	TRBJ1-4	TRBD1	TGTACCAGCTCACCGGGACAGCTCCAGGCGGCTAATGAAAAACTGTTTTTT	CTSSPGQLQAANEKLFF
NA	TRBV24-1	TRBJ2-1	TRBD2	TGTGCCACCAGTGACCTCCCGGGACTAGCATGGGGGGAGCAGTTCTTC	CATSDLPGLAWGEQFF
NA	TRBV25-1	TRBJ1-6	NA	TGTGCCAGCAGTGCCGGGGTTCCGGTATTACCCCTCCACTTT	CASSAGVPVLPLHF
NA	TRBV15	TRBJ2-1	NA	TGTGCCACCAGCAGGGATAATAGCGGCCTGAGTAATGAGCAGTTCTTC	CATSRDNSGLSNEQFF
NA	TRBV23-1	TRBJ2-5	NA	TGCGCCAGCAGTCAATCGGGACATTTCCAAGAGACCCAGTACTTC	CASSQSGHFQETQYF
NA	TRBV29-1	TRBJ2-3	TRBD2	TGCAGCGTGGAAACTAGCGGGGGGGCCCGGACGCAGTATTTT	CSVETSGGARTQYF
NA	TRBV2	TRBJ1-3	NA	TGTGCCAGCAGTGAACAGGGTTCAGCTGGAAACACCATATATTTT	CASSEQGSAGNTIYF
once	TRBV28	TRBJ2-6	TRBD1	TGTGCCAGCAGTTCCGTCGCTGGACAGGGGGCGAATGGGGCCAACGTCCTGACTTTC	CASSSVAGQGANGANVLTF
NA	TRBV13	TRBJ1-2	NA	TGTGCCAGCAGCGTATCGAACAGGGTCACGGGCTACACCTTC	CASSVSNRVTGYTF
NA	TRBV5-1	TRBJ1-4	TRBD1	TGCGCCAGCAGCCAGGGGACAGGGAATTATAATGAAAAACTGTTTTTT	CASSQGTGNYNEKLFF
once	TRBV27	TRBJ1-2	TRBD1	TGTGCCAGCAGCACAGGGGGCTTGGGCTACACCTTC	CASSTGGLGYTF
NA	TRBV9	TRBJ2-2	NA	TGTGCCAGCAGCGTAGACGGGGCGAACACCGGGGAGCTGTTTTTT	CASSVDGANTGELFF
NA	TRBV3-1/TRBV3-2	TRBJ1-3	TRBD1	TGTGCCAGCAGCCAAAGAAGGGGGCCTAAGCCCTCTGGAAACACCATATATTTT	CASSQRRGPKPSGNTIYF
NA	TRBV18	TRBJ2-7	TRBD2	TGTGCCAGCTCTCGGAGCGGGGGGGGTACCTACGAGCAGTACTTC	CASSRSGGGTYEQYF
once	TRBV7-2	TRBJ2-5	NA	TGTGCCAGCAGCTTCCAGCAGGCAAAAGAGACCCAGTACTTC	CASSFQQAKETQYF